These T cell receptor beta chains were read from a single sample in a study of naive and memory T cell subsets. A single record per CDR3 protein comes from TCRdb applying MiXCR to the UMI-ligation and nested PCR reads. The sample yields approximately 150,000 distinct CDR3 sequences, approximately 20% seen once. The sample taken for sequencing was naive CD8+ T cells from blood. Receptors were obtained from a human donor in good health. Each CDR3 is given with its conserved first and last residue. D genes are given only for firm matches. The listing skips clone size in some rows; elsewhere it reads once, few, many or a size class.

>.|TRBJ2-6|TRBV28|many
CASSLPGRWANVLTF
TGTGCCAGCAGTCTTCCGGGACGATGGGCCAACGTCCTGACTTTC
>.|TRBJ2-7|TRBV19|many
CASSNSYEQYF
TGTGCCAGCAGTAACTCCTACGAGCAGTACTTC
>.|TRBJ2-1|TRBV9|.
CASSVEPTFNEQFF
TGTGCCAGCAGCGTAGAGCCCACCTTCAATGAGCAGTTCTTC
>TRBD1|TRBJ2-6|TRBV6-5|once
CASSYSTRGLGANVLTF
TGTGCCAGCAGTTACTCGACCAGGGGGCTTGGGGCCAACGTCCTGACTTTC
>TRBD1|TRBJ2-3|TRBV9|.
CASSVAGTGSTQYF
TGTGCCAGCAGCGTAGCGGGGACAGGGAGTACGCAGTATTTT
>.|TRBJ1-1|TRBV27|.
CASSSSLVADTEAFF
TGTGCCAGCAGTTCATCCCTGGTCGCAGACACTGAAGCTTTCTTT
>TRBD2|TRBJ2-1|TRBV6-6|.
CASSYLGLAGEDEQFF
TGTGCCAGCAGTTACCTGGGACTAGCGGGAGAGGATGAGCAGTTCTTC
>.|TRBJ1-3|TRBV5-1|.
CASSLEGVSGNTIYF
TGCGCCAGCAGCTTGGAAGGCGTCTCTGGAAACACCATATATTTT
>.|TRBJ2-7|TRBV25-1|few
CASSEFLGSSYEQYF
TGTGCCAGCAGTGAATTCTTGGGCAGCTCCTACGAGCAGTACTTC
>.|TRBJ2-1|TRBV28|.
CASHPSGEASEQFF
TGTGCCAGCCACCCCTCGGGAGAGGCCTCTGAGCAGTTCTTC
>.|TRBJ1-5|TRBV20-1|few
CSARDIGWGNQPQHF
TGCAGTGCTAGAGATATAGGATGGGGCAATCAGCCCCAGCATTTT
>TRBD1|TRBJ2-7|TRBV3-1|.
CASSEDLTGGLEQYF
TGTGCCAGCAGCGAAGACTTGACAGGGGGCCTTGAGCAGTACTTC
>TRBD2|TRBJ2-2|TRBV3-1|few
CASSQDGLAGVVDTGELFF
TGTGCCAGCAGCCAAGATGGCCTAGCGGGAGTCGTTGACACCGGGGAGCTGTTTTTT
>.|TRBJ2-1|TRBV29-1|.
CSALLLVSGNEQFF
TGCAGCGCCTTATTACTAGTGAGCGGCAATGAGCAGTTCTTC
>TRBD2|TRBJ2-7|TRBV5-5|few
CATSTGAGGYEQYF
TGTGCCACCTCCACAGGCGCGGGGGGATACGAGCAGTACTTC
>TRBD2|TRBJ2-7|TRBV12-3/TRBV12-4|.
CASSPRGGDEQYF
TGTGCCAGCAGTCCCCGGGGGGGAGACGAGCAGTACTTC
>.|TRBJ2-1|TRBV12-3/TRBV12-4|few
CASSFDLYNEQFF
TGTGCCAGCAGTTTTGACCTCTACAATGAGCAGTTCTTC
>TRBD1|TRBJ2-7|TRBV29-1|.
CSAIQGIRTYEQYF
TGCAGCGCTATACAGGGGATCCGTACCTACGAGCAGTACTTC
>.|TRBJ2-3|TRBV3-1|.
CASSQGPVADTQYF
TGTGCCAGCAGCCAAGGCCCAGTAGCAGATACGCAGTATTTT
>.|TRBJ2-7|TRBV12-3/TRBV12-4|.
CASSPGARGHEQYF
TGTGCCAGCAGCCCCGGGGCCAGAGGCCACGAGCAGTACTTC
>.|TRBJ1-1|TRBV7-3|few
CASSFNMNTEAFF
TGTGCCAGCAGCTTTAACATGAACACTGAAGCTTTCTTT
>.|TRBJ2-7|TRBV27|.
CASSLGGSVEQYF
TGTGCCAGCAGTCTAGGGGGTAGCGTCGAGCAGTACTTC
>TRBD1|TRBJ2-7|TRBV27|.
CASSQGQTTYEQYF
TGTGCCAGCAGCCAGGGACAGACAACTTACGAGCAGTACTTC
>.|TRBJ1-5|TRBV5-6|.
CASSPGIYQPQHF
TGTGCCAGCAGCCCCGGTATCTATCAGCCCCAGCATTTT
>.|TRBJ2-5|TRBV27|.
CATRSGETQYF
TGTGCCACCCGGAGTGGCGAGACCCAGTACTTC
>.|TRBJ2-2|TRBV27|.
CASSSQGNTGELFF
TGTGCCAGCAGTTCACAGGGGAACACCGGGGAGCTGTTTTTT
>.|TRBJ2-7|TRBV7-6|few
CASRSGNTDEQYF
TGTGCCAGCAGATCCGGGAATACGGACGAGCAGTACTTC
>.|TRBJ1-4|TRBV12-3/TRBV12-4|.
CASSFGAFNEKLFF
TGTGCCAGCAGTTTTGGTGCCTTTAATGAAAAACTGTTTTTT
>.|TRBJ2-1|TRBV20-1|.
CSAPGVGVAWDLQFF
TGCAGTGCCCCCGGTGTAGGGGTTGCGTGGGACCTGCAGTTCTTC
>TRBD1|TRBJ1-1|TRBV27|.
CASSQFRDRETEAFF
TGTGCCAGCAGTCAATTTAGGGACAGGGAGACTGAAGCTTTCTTT
>TRBD2|TRBJ2-7|TRBV5-1|.
CASSLTKTSGSFNEQYF
TGCGCCAGCAGCTTGACGAAAACTAGCGGGAGTTTCAACGAGCAGTACTTC
>.|TRBJ2-7|TRBV6-2/TRBV6-3|.
CASSRTPYEQYF
TGTGCCAGCAGTAGGACCCCCTACGAGCAGTACTTC
>.|TRBJ2-7|TRBV6-2/TRBV6-3|.
CASSYPGSGQYF
TGTGCCAGCAGTTACCCCGGGTCGGGGCAGTACTTC
>.|TRBJ2-7|TRBV3-1|.
CASSHRMYHYF
TGTGCCAGCAGCCATAGGATGTACCACTACTTC
>TRBD2|TRBJ2-1|TRBV6-5|few
CASSASGVNEQFF
TGTGCCAGCAGTGCTAGCGGGGTCAATGAGCAGTTCTTC
>.|TRBJ1-1|TRBV6-5|.
CASSYGQEEVKSTEAFF
TGTGCCAGCAGTTACGGGCAGGAGGAAGTCAAAAGCACTGAAGCTTTCTTT
>TRBD2|TRBJ2-3|TRBV6-1|.
CASKISGRIADTQYF
TGTGCCAGCAAAATAAGCGGGAGAATAGCAGATACGCAGTATTTT
>.|TRBJ1-1|TRBV7-8|.
CASSLAIRQWNTEAFF
TGTGCCAGCAGCTTAGCGATACGGCAATGGAACACTGAAGCTTTCTTT
>.|TRBJ2-7|TRBV5-8|.
CASSLFNSYEQYF
TGTGCCAGCAGCTTGTTTAACTCCTACGAGCAGTACTTC
>TRBD1|TRBJ2-7|TRBV20-1|.
CSAREAGTGVYEQYF
TGCAGTGCTAGAGAGGCCGGGACAGGGGTTTACGAGCAGTACTTC
>.|TRBJ2-7|TRBV6-2/TRBV6-3|few
CASSYTDLYEQYF
TGTGCCAGCAGTTACACGGACCTCTACGAGCAGTACTTC
>TRBD2|TRBJ2-1|TRBV6-5|.
CASRPLAGGINEQFF
TGTGCCAGCAGACCACTAGCGGGAGGTATAAATGAGCAGTTCTTC
>.|TRBJ2-3|TRBV6-4|.
CASSDGYTDTQYF
TGTGCCAGCAGTGACGGCTACACAGATACGCAGTATTTT
>.|TRBJ2-3|TRBV11-2|.
CASSLIEDTQYF
TGTGCCAGCAGCTTAATTGAGGATACGCAGTATTTT
>TRBD1|TRBJ2-7|TRBV28|.
CASSPIGTGPYEQYF
TGTGCCAGCAGTCCAATCGGGACAGGGCCCTACGAGCAGTACTTC
>TRBD1|TRBJ1-5|TRBV28|.
CASSLPGGGNQPQHF
TGTGCCAGCAGTTTGCCAGGGGGCGGCAATCAGCCCCAGCATTTT
>TRBD2|TRBJ2-7|TRBV29-1|few
CSVDSGNTYEQYF
TGCAGCGTTGATAGCGGGAACACCTACGAGCAGTACTTC
>.|TRBJ2-1|TRBV5-1|.
CASSGWGNEQFF
TGCGCCAGCAGCGGGTGGGGCAATGAGCAGTTCTTC
>.|TRBJ2-3|TRBV6-5|.
CASSYPTAGTDTQYF
TGTGCCAGCAGTTACCCCACTGCGGGCACAGATACGCAGTATTTT
>.|TRBJ1-6|TRBV28|.
CASSFRGNNSPLHF
TGTGCCAGCAGTTTCAGGGGCAATAATTCACCCCTCCACTTT
>.|TRBJ1-3|TRBV28|few
CASSLGGGNTIYF
TGTGCCAGCAGTTTAGGCGGGGGAAACACCATATATTTT
>TRBD1|TRBJ2-2|TRBV7-3|.
CASSLRTGGGTGELFF
TGTGCCAGCAGCTTAAGGACAGGGGGTGGCACCGGGGAGCTGTTTTTT